The 10 T cell receptor beta chains in this list originate from one sample, sequenced in a study of T cell repertoires in cytomegalovirus infection. TCRdb reprocessed the reads via MiXCR and lists one record per CDR3 protein. This sample has 650,000 to 900,000 distinct CDR3 sequences, with 29% found just once. For these receptors, no antigen is known. The sequences come from cultured CD8+ T cells from PBMCs, collected from culture after CMV antigen stimulation. Receptors were obtained from a human donor in good health (CMV status not recorded). Some clones in this sample may be carry-over from other donors' samples.

This clonotype was detected only a few times. The V gene is TRBV2, the J gene TRBJ1-5; D gene uncertain. Germline V CDR1 and CDR2: SNHLY, FYNNEI. Trimming pared 8 bases from V and 1 base from J, leaving 18 bases between. The CDR3 extends over 16 amino acids. CDR3 amino acids: CASGWNRDKSNQPQHF. The DNA of the CDR3 is TGTGCCAGCGGATGGAACCGGGATAAGAGCAATCAGCCCCAGCATTTT.

The V call is TRBV12-3 or TRBV12-4, the J call TRBJ2-3; 7 nucleotides align to TRBD1. The CDR3 loop spans 14 amino acids. Trimming took 8 bases from V and 7 from J; bases not matched to a gene: 12. The CDR3 loop is CASCGQGELYTQYF. The CDR3, as DNA: TGTGCCAGCTGCGGGCAGGGGGAATTATATACGCAGTATTTT.

This clonotype was recorded a few times. The CDR3 nucleotides read TGTGCCAGCAGCCTTAGTCGAGACAGGGGCCTCTGGGACCAAGAGACCCAGTACTTC. The encoded protein is CASSLSRDRGLWDQETQYF. This rearrangement joins TRBV6-2 or TRBV6-3 to TRBJ2-5; 8 bases agree with TRBD1. Germline CDR1 and CDR2: MNHEY and SVGEGT. V lost 6 bases to trimming and J lost 0 bases; unmatched junction nucleotides: 18. The CDR3 is 19 amino acids.

The chain uses TRBV29-1 and TRBJ1-1; TRBD1 might be the D (5 bases). The CDR3 length is 12 residues. Looked up from germline, CDR1 is SQVTM and CDR2 is ANQGSEA. With 4 bases removed from V and 5 bases from J, the gap between germline ends came to 11 bases. CDR3 region: CSVGGWETEAFF. In DNA, the CDR3 is TGCAGCGTTGGGGGCTGGGAAACTGAAGCTTTCTTT.

The rearrangement uses TRBV7-9 and TRBJ1-4, with 9 bases matching TRBD1. The CDR3 spans 16 residues. CDR1 and CDR2 (germline): SEHNR, FQNEAQ (reference sequence). With V trimmed by 3 bases and J by 4 bases, 6 bases remained unmatched. The CDR3 DNA follows: TGTGCCAGCAGCTTGGCAACAGGGGGCGGTAATGAAAAACTGTTTTTT. Translating gives CASSLATGGGNEKLFF.

This clonotype has a handful of counts. Its ends do not fully match the called genes, so a read error is possible. The chain combines TRBV5-3 with TRBJ2-1; D is possibly TRBD1 or TRBD2 (5 bases each). TRBV5-3 is filed as an ORF, its function uncertain. There are 13 residues in the CDR3. The CDR3: CASSLGRDDEQFF. Here the CDR3 DNA reads TGTGCCAGCAGCTTGGGAAGGGACGATGAGCAGTTCTTC.

This clonotype has more than one count but fewer than ten. The rearrangement links TRBV27 to TRBJ2-3; no firm D call. The CDR3 loop spans 13 amino acids. The germline V and J ends were trimmed by 5 bases and 3 bases, with 9 bases remaining between them. CDR1 is MNHEY and CDR2 is SMNVEV in the germline V gene (reference sequence). The CDR3 region has the DNA TGTGCCAGCAGTGTGGCTGTTACAGATACGCAGTATTTT. Encoded protein: CASSVAVTDTQYF.

V is TRBV3-1 and J is TRBJ2-5; D is tentatively TRBD1 or TRBD2 (6 bases each). The CDR3 length is 14 residues. Trimming shortened V by 2 bases and J by 5 bases, and 12 bases separated the two germline ends. Germline CDR1 is LGHDT and CDR2 is YNNKEL (reference sequence). The CDR3 region has the DNA TGTGCCAGCAGCCAAAAAGGGGGGAGGGAGACCCAGTACTTC. As protein: CASSQKGGRETQYF.

This clonotype came up once. This sequence joins TRBV27 and TRBJ1-2; unclear D gene. V was clipped by 4 bases and J by 0 bases, with 12 bases between them. The CDR3 runs 15 residues. Germline CDR1 and CDR2: MNHEY and SMNVEV (reference sequence). CDR3 bases: TGTGCCAGCAGTTCGCGACGGCCGCCTAACTATGGCTACACCTTC. Translated, it gives CASSSRRPPNYGYTF.

This clonotype appeared a few times. The chain has TRBV12-3 or TRBV12-4 and TRBJ2-1, with 12 bases identical to TRBD2. V lost 6 bases and J lost 4; bases outside the gene matches: 7. CDR3 length equals 16 residues. The CDR3 sequence: CASSQLAGGWYNEQFF. CDR3 in DNA: TGTGCCAGCAGCCAACTAGCGGGGGGTTGGTACAATGAGCAGTTCTTC.